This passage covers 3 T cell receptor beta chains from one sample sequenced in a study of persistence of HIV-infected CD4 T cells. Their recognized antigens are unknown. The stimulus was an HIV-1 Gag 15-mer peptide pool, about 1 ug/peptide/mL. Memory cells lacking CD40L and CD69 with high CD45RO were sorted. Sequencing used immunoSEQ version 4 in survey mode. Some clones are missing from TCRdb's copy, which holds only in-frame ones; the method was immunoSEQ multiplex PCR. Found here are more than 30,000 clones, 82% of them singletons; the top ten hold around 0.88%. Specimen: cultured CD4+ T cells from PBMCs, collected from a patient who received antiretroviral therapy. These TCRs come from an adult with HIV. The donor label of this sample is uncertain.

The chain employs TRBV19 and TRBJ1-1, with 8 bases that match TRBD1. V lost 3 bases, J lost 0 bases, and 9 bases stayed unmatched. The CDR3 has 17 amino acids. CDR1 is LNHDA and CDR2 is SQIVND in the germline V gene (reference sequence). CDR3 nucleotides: TGTGCCAGTAGTATCTCCTCGACAGGGGCGTTGAACACTGAAGCTTTCTTT. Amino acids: CASSISSTGALNTEAFF.

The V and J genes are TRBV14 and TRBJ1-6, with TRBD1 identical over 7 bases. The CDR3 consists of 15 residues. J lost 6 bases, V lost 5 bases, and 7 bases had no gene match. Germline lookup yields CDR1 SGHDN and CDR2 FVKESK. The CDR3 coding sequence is TGTGCCAGCAGCGCCCGCAGGGGGTCTAATTCACCCCTCCACTTT. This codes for CASSARRGSNSPLHF.

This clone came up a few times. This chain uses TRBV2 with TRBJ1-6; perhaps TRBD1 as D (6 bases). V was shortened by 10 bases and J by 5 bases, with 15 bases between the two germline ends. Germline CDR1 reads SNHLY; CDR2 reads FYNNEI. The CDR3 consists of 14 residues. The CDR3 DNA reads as TGTGCCACCCTACAGGGCAGAGATAATTCACCCCTCCACTTT. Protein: CATLQGRDNSPLHF.